What follows is one TCR beta chain and its context. Its antigen is still unknown. This entry belongs to a study of graft-versus-host responses after intestinal transplantation. Study information: All of the recipients had induction that used anti-thymocyte globulin, then tacrolimus and steroids for around 3 years. Broader study findings: Early after transplant, HvG declines were associated with peak levels of circulating GvH clones. The marrow of recipients harbored GvH clones, and ileum or blood showed some of them first. Some patients had graft-donor T cell macrochimerism. In their allografts, the ratios of graft-versus-host to host-versus-graft T cell clones were high.

V was shortened by 8 bases and J by 0 bases, with 14 bases between the two germline ends. CDR1 and CDR2 (germline): SNHLY, FYNNEI. CDR3 length: 15 amino acids. Some clones are missing from TCRdb's copy, which holds only in-frame ones; the method was immunoSEQ multiplex PCR. The data contain around 49,000 clones, around 89% of them singletons. The sequence was collected from a human donor who was the organ donor for an intestinal transplant. This sequence joins TRBV2 and TRBJ1-5; no clear D gene. The sample here was unstimulated CD4+ T cells sorted from spleen or lymph node cells, taken before transplant. This CDR3 is CASGERGYSNQPQHF. CDR3 sequence (DNA): TGTGCCAGCGGAGAGCGCGGTTATAGCAATCAGCCCCAGCATTTT.